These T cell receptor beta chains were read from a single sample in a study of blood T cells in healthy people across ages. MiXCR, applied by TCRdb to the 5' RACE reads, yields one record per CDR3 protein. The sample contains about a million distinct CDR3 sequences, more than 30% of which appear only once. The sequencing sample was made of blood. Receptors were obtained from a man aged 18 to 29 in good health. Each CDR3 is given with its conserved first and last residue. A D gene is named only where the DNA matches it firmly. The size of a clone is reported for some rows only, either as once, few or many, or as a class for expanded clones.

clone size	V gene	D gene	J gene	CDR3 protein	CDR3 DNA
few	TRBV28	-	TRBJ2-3	CASSGTGYPVADTQYF	TGTGCCAGCAGCGGAACGGGCTACCCAGTAGCAGATACGCAGTATTTT
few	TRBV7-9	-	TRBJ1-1	CASSLVAGLPEAFF	TGTGCCAGCAGCTTAGTTGCAGGGTTGCCTGAAGCTTTCTTT
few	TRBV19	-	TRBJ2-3	CASSALRDGVTDTQYF	TGTGCCAGTAGTGCTCTTCGGGACGGAGTTACAGATACGCAGTATTTT
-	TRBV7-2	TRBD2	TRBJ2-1	CASSSTRLAGGRDEQFF	TGTGCCAGCAGCTCAACCCGACTAGCGGGGGGGCGGGATGAGCAGTTCTTC
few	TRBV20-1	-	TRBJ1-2	CSDGYGYTF	TGCAGTGATGGATATGGCTACACCTTC
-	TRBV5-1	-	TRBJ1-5	CASSLTGNGNQPQHF	TGCGCCAGCAGCTTAACAGGGAATGGCAATCAGCCCCAGCATTTT
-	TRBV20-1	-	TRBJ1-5	CSASLGTDYNQPQHF	TGCAGTGCTAGTTTAGGGACTGACTACAATCAGCCCCAGCATTTT
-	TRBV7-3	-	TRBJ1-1	CASSLSQGGPEAFF	TGTGCCAGCAGCTTAAGCCAAGGGGGGCCTGAAGCTTTCTTT
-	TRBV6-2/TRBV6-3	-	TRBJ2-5	CASSFSDRQETQYF	TGTGCCAGCAGTTTTTCGGACAGACAAGAGACCCAGTACTTC
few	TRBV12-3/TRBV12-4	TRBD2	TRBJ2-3	CASTFIAGGRDTQYF	TGTGCCAGCACCTTTATAGCGGGGGGCCGAGATACGCAGTATTTT
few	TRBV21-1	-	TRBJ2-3	CAIHQGDTQYF	TGTGCCATCCACCAGGGAGATACGCAGTATTTT
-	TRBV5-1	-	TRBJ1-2	CASSLWAKGDGYTF	TGCGCCAGCAGCTTGTGGGCCAAAGGTGATGGCTACACCTTC
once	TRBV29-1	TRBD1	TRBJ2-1	CSVETWTGAYNEQFF	TGCAGCGTTGAAACATGGACAGGGGCCTACAATGAGCAGTTCTTC
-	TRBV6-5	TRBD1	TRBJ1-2	CASSLPRQGGGYTF	TGTGCCAGCAGCCTACCCCGACAGGGAGGCGGCTACACCTTC
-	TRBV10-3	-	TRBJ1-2	CAISESGTRNYGYTF	TGTGCCATCAGTGAGTCTGGCACCCGGAACTATGGCTACACCTTC
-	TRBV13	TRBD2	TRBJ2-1	CASSLSSGGTDSYNEQFF	TGTGCCAGCAGCTTATCAAGCGGGGGGACCGACTCCTACAATGAGCAGTTCTTC
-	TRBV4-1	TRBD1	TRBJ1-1	CASSQVIPGTGGNTEAFF	TGCGCCAGCAGCCAAGTTATACCCGGGACAGGTGGGAACACTGAAGCTTTCTTT
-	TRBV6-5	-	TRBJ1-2	CASSYSNFSGYTF	TGTGCCAGCAGTTACTCGAACTTTAGTGGCTACACCTTC
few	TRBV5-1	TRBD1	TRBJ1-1	CASSLRDSQGGAFF	TGCGCCAGCAGCTTGAGGGACTCACAGGGGGGAGCTTTCTTT
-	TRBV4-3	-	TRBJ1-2	CASTEGVAGDNYGHTF	TGCGCCAGCACAGAGGGCGTGGCAGGGGATAACTATGGCCACACCTTC
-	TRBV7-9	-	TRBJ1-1	CASSGTGTSNAEAFF	TGTGCCAGCAGCGGGACGGGGACATCCAACGCTGAAGCTTTCTTT
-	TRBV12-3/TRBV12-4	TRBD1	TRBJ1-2	CASSNPGTGGYGYTF	TGTGCCAGCAGTAATCCCGGGACAGGGGGTTATGGCTACACCTTC
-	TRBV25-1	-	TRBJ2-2	CASQLSGRGNTGELFF	TGTGCCAGCCAGCTAAGCGGCAGGGGAAACACCGGGGAGCTGTTTTTT
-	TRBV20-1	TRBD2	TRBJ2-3	CSARRTSGGGSTDTQYF	TGCAGTGCTAGACGAACTAGCGGGGGGGGGAGCACAGATACGCAGTATTTT
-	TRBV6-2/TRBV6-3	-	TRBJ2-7	CASSPAGSGYYEQYF	TGTGCCAGCAGTCCCGCGGGTTCGGGGTACTACGAGCAGTACTTC
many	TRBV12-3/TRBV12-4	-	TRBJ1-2	CASGGGIPYNYGYTF	TGTGCCAGCGGGGGGGGGATACCTTATAACTATGGCTACACCTTC
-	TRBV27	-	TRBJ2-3	CASSQRGTALTKSSTDTQYF	TGTGCCAGCAGCCAGAGGGGAACAGCACTAACGAAGTCTAGCACAGATACGCAGTATTTT
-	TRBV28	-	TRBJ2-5	CASGLGGSTETQYF	TGTGCCAGCGGCTTGGGGGGATCCACAGAGACCCAGTACTTC